Presented here are 27 T cell receptor beta chains from one specimen sequenced in a study of T-cell memory formation after mild COVID-19 (dated by TCRdb to about 2021). Library creation used 5' RACE. Data came from an Illumina NovaSeq 6000. Through fastp at Q25 and MiXCR, TCRdb rebuilt clones from the public reads, retaining in-frame beta chains. Each record represents a unique CDR3 protein, reported with the most common genes and DNA among its rows. For this sample there are some 340,000 distinct CDR3 sequences; over 10% appear just once. The top ten clonotypes cover over 20% of the sample. Sequencing input: PBMCs or a T cell subset sorted from them (not recorded which). These receptors were collected from a man between 18 and 29 years old who had mild COVID-19 (a few samples of this study predate the infection). The sample titles of this study are shuffled in the database, so cell type and time point are left out; the donor was told from shared clones.

This clonotype came up many times. This chain joins TRBV28 and TRBJ2-1, with 14 bases fitting TRBD2. J was trimmed by 10 bases and V by 4 bases; bases with no gene match: 6. This CDR3 is 15 amino acids long. CDR1 is MDHEN and CDR2 is SYDVKM in the germline V gene. The CDR3 is CASSSPGTSGGEQFF. In DNA, the CDR3 is TGTGCCAGCAGTTCGCCCGGGACTAGCGGGGGAGAGCAGTTCTTC.

The sample holds many counts of this clonotype. CDR3 sequence: CASRPPGTASTDTQYF. The DNA for the CDR3 is TGTGCCAGCAGACCACCCGGGACAGCTAGCACAGATACGCAGTATTTT. The chain is built from TRBV5-5 and TRBJ2-3, with TRBD1 identical over 7 bases. CDR1 SGHKS and CDR2 YYEKEE come from the germline V gene (reference sequence). This CDR3 has 16 residues. The ends lost 5 bases at V and 0 bases at J; junction bases unmatched: 9.

This rearrangement joins TRBV7-2 to TRBJ1-2; no firm D call. Per germline, CDR1 SGHTA and CDR2 FQGNSA. CDR3 length: 17 residues. Trimming shortened V by 1 base and J by 8 bases, and 23 bases separated the two germline ends. CDR3 in amino acids: CASSLELSWSVEGGYTF. Here the CDR3 DNA reads TGTGCCAGCAGCTTAGAGTTGAGCTGGTCCGTGGAGGGCGGCTACACCTTC. Complete variable domain (other parts from reference TRBV7-2 and TRBJ1-2): GAGVSQSPSNKVTEKGKDVELRCDPISGHTALYWYRQSLGQGLEFLIYFQGNSAPDKSGLPSDRFSAERTGGSVSTLTIQRTQQEDSAVYLCASSLELSWSVEGGYTFGSGTRLTVV.

The V call is TRBV10-2, the J call TRBJ2-7, with 7 bases fitting TRBD1. The J segment lost 4 bases and the V segment lost 8 bases, leaving 8 bases of the junction unmatched. Germline CDR1 is WSHSY and CDR2 is SAAADI. This CDR3 contains 13 residues. CDR3 residues: CASSDRNNYEQYV. The CDR3 nucleotides are TGCGCCAGCTCGGACAGGAACAATTACGAGCAGTACGTC.

Only a few counts were recorded for this clonotype. The V call is TRBV7-6, the J call TRBJ2-1; TRBD2 matches 7 bases. This CDR3 is built from 15 residues. V was clipped by 7 bases and J by 4 bases; unmatched bases: 10. The germline V gene encodes CDR1 SGHVS and CDR2 FNYEAQ. The CDR3 is CASTPGGGEYNEQFF. The CDR3, as DNA: TGTGCCAGCACCCCCGGCGGGGGTGAATACAATGAGCAGTTCTTC.

The table lists this clonotype with many counts. This chain links TRBV12-3 or TRBV12-4 with TRBJ2-3; D possibly matches TRBD1 or TRBD2 (5 bases each). Trimming took off 3 bases at V and 7 bases at J, with 20 bases between the two ends. The CDR3 totals 16 residues. The CDR3 sequence: CASSFLILGEQNTQYF. CDR3 nucleotide sequence: TGTGCCAGCAGTTTTCTCATCCTAGGGGAGCAAAATACGCAGTATTTT.

The gene calls are TRBV20-1 and TRBJ1-3; a weak D match, TRBD1 (6 bases). The germline V gene has CDR1 DFQATT and CDR2 SNEGSKA (reference sequence). V shed 3 bases and J shed 3 bases, with 21 bases lying between them. CDR3 length: 17 residues. Written as DNA, the CDR3 is TGCAGTGCTAGGGGGGGCCGCTTGGGGGAACTTGGAAACACCATATATTTT. It codes for CSARGGRLGELGNTIYF.

The V call is TRBV6-5, the J call TRBJ2-3; no definite D call. V was cut by 6 bases and J by 0 bases, with 10 bases left in between. The length of the CDR3 is 14 residues. The germline CDR1 and CDR2 sequences are MNHEY and SVGAGI. DNA of the CDR3: TGTGCCAGCAGCCCCTCCGCTAGCACAGATACGCAGTATTTT. Residues: CASSPSASTDTQYF.

V gene TRBV10-3 combines with J gene TRBJ2-3; weak D call: TRBD2 (5 bases). The V gene's germline CDR1 is ENHRY and CDR2 SYGVKD. This CDR3 contains 15 residues. V lost 6 bases and J 0 bases, leaving 13 bases between the germline ends. This chain's CDR3 is CAIRPEDSSTDTQYF. CDR3 sequence (DNA): TGTGCCATCAGGCCGGAGGATTCTAGCACAGATACGCAGTATTTT.

The chain employs TRBV2 and TRBJ2-7; TRBD1 aligns across 11 bases. V gave up 11 bases and J gave up 3 bases; unmatched junction bases: 6. The CDR3 runs 13 residues. Germline V CDR1 and CDR2: SNHLY, FYNNEI. The CDR3 spells CAGRDRGVYEQYF. As DNA, the CDR3 is TGTGCCGGCCGGGACAGGGGGGTCTACGAGCAGTACTTC.

Comment on this clonotype: An end of the junction does not agree with germline; a read error may underlie this. The chain couples TRBV7-2 to TRBJ1-2; D not resolved. The CDR3 consists of 15 residues. Per germline, CDR1 SGHTA and CDR2 FQGNSA. The CDR3 loop is CASSLGTIVNYGCTF. Here the CDR3 DNA reads TGTGCCAGCAGCTTGGGCACTATCGTTAACTATGGCTGCACCTTC.

This clonotype was detected a few times. The V gene is TRBV24-1, the J gene TRBJ2-3; 9 nucleotides match TRBD1. The CDR3 has 14 residues. CDR1 is KGHDR, CDR2 SFDVKD, per germline. V gave up 5 bases and J gave up 8 bases; unmatched junction bases: 7. CDR3: CATSGLDRGGTQYF. CDR3 in DNA: TGTGCCACCAGTGGATTGGACAGGGGCGGTACGCAGTATTTT.

This sequence joins TRBV5-1 and TRBJ1-1; weak D call: TRBD1 (6 bases). Trimming left V 1 base short and J 4 bases short, with 11 bases between. CDR1 and CDR2 from the germline V gene are SGHRS and YFSETQ. The CDR3 sequence is 14 residues long. The CDR3 sequence: CASSLSGASTEAFF. As DNA, the CDR3 is TGCGCCAGCAGCTTGTCGGGGGCGAGCACTGAAGCTTTCTTT.

The CDR3 sequence: CAWEGQPNSPLHF. The CDR3 bases are TGTGCCTGGGAAGGGCAGCCCAATTCACCCCTCCACTTT. The J gene is TRBJ1-6, the V gene TRBV30; D gene uncertain. Deletions cut 5 bases from V and 7 bases from J, with 12 bases between. The germline gives CDR1 GTSNPN, CDR2 SVGIG (reference sequence). CDR3 size: 13 residues.

J is TRBJ2-3 and V is TRBV6-5; the D is unclear. The germline V gene encodes CDR1 MNHEY and CDR2 SVGAGI. The germline V and J ends were trimmed by 7 bases and 2 bases, with 10 bases remaining between them. CDR3 size: 13 residues. CDR3 in amino acids: CASTGIHTDTQYF. The CDR3 bases are TGTGCCAGCACGGGCATCCACACAGATACGCAGTATTTT.

V is TRBV7-2 and J is TRBJ1-2; 7 positions match TRBD1. CDR3 length: 19 amino acids. CDR1 is SGHTA and CDR2 is FQGNSA in the germline V gene. V was clipped by 1 base and J by 3 bases; unmatched bases: 17. The CDR3 nucleotides are TGTGCCAGCAGCTTAGGGCATCCCGGGACAGAGATCAGCGACTATGGCTACACCTTC. Protein product: CASSLGHPGTEISDYGYTF.

In its sample, this clonotype was seen a few times. J is TRBJ1-2 and V is TRBV12-3 or TRBV12-4; D unclear. CDR3 size: 13 residues. With 3 bases removed from V and 2 bases from J, the gap between germline ends came to 7 bases. Here the CDR3 reads CASSFQENYGYTF. The CDR3 region has the DNA TGTGCCAGCAGTTTTCAGGAAAACTATGGCTACACCTTC.

This clonotype was found a few times. The chain links TRBV7-9 to TRBJ2-5, with unresolved D. The CDR3 spans 14 residues. V gave up 5 bases and J gave up 2 bases, with 12 bases separating them. Germline CDR1 SEHNR, CDR2 FQNEAQ (reference sequence). Here the CDR3 DNA reads TGTGCCAGCAGCGCCCATTTCAGTCAAGAGACCCAGTACTTC. Protein product: CASSAHFSQETQYF.

The chain carries TRBV7-2 and TRBJ2-2, with TRBD1 identical over 7 bases. The J segment lost 1 base and the V segment lost 4 bases, leaving 6 bases of the junction unmatched. The V gene's germline CDR1 is SGHTA and CDR2 FQGNSA. The CDR3 is 16 residues long. This CDR3 is CASSSGRQGNTGELFF. The CDR3 bases are TGTGCCAGCAGCTCGGGCCGACAGGGGAACACCGGGGAGCTGTTTTTT.

Details on this clonotype: Germline and junction disagree at one end, which may indicate a read error. The chain recombines TRBV5-5 with TRBJ2-7; 8 nucleotides agree with TRBD2. The CDR3 is 14 amino acids. Germline V gene lookup returns CDR1 SGHKS and CDR2 YYEKEE (reference sequence). This chain's CDR3 is CASSSSGTSEGKFF. CDR3 nucleotides: TGTGCCAGCAGTTCTTCCGGGACTAGTGAAGGCAAATTCTTC.

This clonotype was counted many times. V is TRBV7-9 and J is TRBJ2-7; either TRBD1 or TRBD2 may fit D (6 bases each). The CDR3 sequence is 14 residues long. Trimming cost V 3 bases and J 0 bases, with 9 bases left between them. Germline lookup yields CDR1 SEHNR and CDR2 FQNEAQ (reference sequence). The CDR3 loop is CASSLGGRSYEQYF. CDR3 DNA sequence: TGTGCCAGCAGCTTGGGGGGCCGCTCCTACGAGCAGTACTTC. Filled out from reference TRBV7-9 and TRBJ2-7, the complete variable domain reads DTGVSQNPRHKITKRGQNVTFRCDPISEHNRLYWYRQTLGQGPEFLTYFQNEAQLEKSRLLSDRFSAERPKGSFSTLEIQRTEQGDSAMYLCASSLGGRSYEQYFGPGTRLTVT.

This clonotype was recorded a few times. This chain uses TRBV28 with TRBJ1-4, with D maybe TRBD1 (5 bases). Per germline, CDR1 MDHEN and CDR2 SYDVKM. This CDR3 region has 16 residues. V was clipped by 4 bases and J by 10 bases, with 22 bases between them. The CDR3, as DNA: TGTGCCAGCAGTTCCGGAAGGCAGGGCGTATTGGTAAAACTGTTTTTT. Translated: CASSSGRQGVLVKLFF.

The rearrangement links TRBV6-5 to TRBJ2-2; 10 bases agree with TRBD2. V was clipped by 6 bases and J by 5 bases; unmatched bases: 9. The CDR3 is 16 amino acids. Germline V gene lookup returns CDR1 MNHEY and CDR2 SVGAGI. The CDR3 DNA follows: TGTGCCAGCAGACGGCGACTAGCGGGTCAAACCGGGGAGCTGTTTTTT. Translation gives CASRRRLAGQTGELFF.

The sample holds a few counts of this clonotype. The V and J genes are TRBV7-2 and TRBJ1-1; 9 bases are a match to TRBD1. With V trimmed by 5 bases and J by 2 bases, 6 bases remained unmatched. Germline V gene lookup returns CDR1 SGHTA and CDR2 FQGNSA. CDR3 size: 15 residues. This CDR3 reads CASSGSGQGNTEAFF. The DNA of the CDR3 is TGTGCCAGCAGCGGCTCGGGACAGGGCAACACTGAAGCTTTCTTT.

The genes are TRBV5-1 and TRBJ1-4; D is unresolved. V shed 2 bases and J shed 5 bases, with 10 bases lying between them. This CDR3 is built from 14 residues. From germline, CDR1 is SGHRS and CDR2 YFSETQ. The CDR3 DNA is TGCGCCAGCAGCTTTGGTGGGATCAATGAAAAACTGTTTTTT. Translated: CASSFGGINEKLFF.

The V and J genes are TRBV7-2 and TRBJ2-5; 11 positions match TRBD2. Germline V gene lookup returns CDR1 SGHTA and CDR2 FQGNSA. The CDR3 runs 18 residues. Trimming took 0 bases from V and 5 from J; bases not matched to a gene: 11. The CDR3 spells CASSLALLAGGGWETQYF. The CDR3, as DNA: TGTGCCAGCAGCTTAGCGCTTCTAGCGGGGGGAGGTTGGGAGACCCAGTACTTC.

This clonotype was seen many times. The chain employs TRBV20-1 and TRBJ2-6; D is unclear. This CDR3 contains 17 residues. The germline gives CDR1 DFQATT, CDR2 SNEGSKA (reference sequence). V shed 4 bases and J shed 0 bases, with 16 bases lying between them. DNA for the CDR3: TGCAGTGCTACCCGCGGCAACACCGCCTCTGGGGCCAACGTCCTGACTTTC. Amino acids: CSATRGNTASGANVLTF.